These 9 T cell receptor beta chains originate from one sample sequenced in a study of control samples from healthy donors and cancer patients. Produced via immunoSEQ multiplex PCR; TCRdb's table is partial and in-frame only. The data show fewer than 95,000 clones, over 65% seen once. The sample consisted of blood. These TCRs come from a woman aged 40-49 years in good health.

The chain carries TRBV18 and TRBJ2-1; D is ambiguous. In germline, CDR1 is KGHSH, CDR2 LQKENI. V lost 1 base and J 2 bases, leaving 9 bases between the germline ends. There are 15 residues in the CDR3. As DNA, the CDR3 is TGTGCCAGCTCACCACTAATCCATGCCTACAATGAGCAGTTCTTC. Encoded protein: CASSPLIHAYNEQFF.

The chain couples TRBV10-3 to TRBJ1-1; 8 bases match TRBD1. This CDR3 has 13 residues. CDR1 and CDR2 from the germline V gene are ENHRY and SYGVKD. V trimming: 6 bases; J trimming: 3 bases; junction bases outside the gene matches: 3. CDR3 sequence reads: CAISPTGDTEAFF. CDR3 nucleotide sequence: TGTGCCATCAGCCCGACAGGGGACACTGAAGCTTTCTTT.

In the case of this clone: Relative to the germline gene, one junction end is altered; a read error may explain this. The chain combines TRBV6-5 with TRBJ2-7; D is perhaps TRBD2 (6 bases). Germline V gene sequence: CDR1 MNHEY, CDR2 SVGAGI. The CDR3 spans 15 residues. This chain's CDR3 is CAGSTTLLSRGEQYF. CDR3 bases: TGTGCCGGCAGTACCACTCTACTCTCGCGGGGCGAGCAGTACTTC.

The chain joins TRBV20-1 to TRBJ1-1; D is unresolved. Trimming took 1 base from V and 5 from J, leaving 2 bases between them. The CDR3 runs to 10 residues. Germline V lookup: CDR1 DFQATT, CDR2 SNEGSKA (reference sequence). The CDR3 here is CSARGTEAFF. The CDR3 nucleotides are TGCAGTGCTAGAGGGACTGAAGCTTTCTTT.

The chain uses TRBV10-3 and TRBJ2-2; 10 bases fit TRBD1. The ends lost 0 bases at V and 5 bases at J; junction bases unmatched: 6. This CDR3 is 17 amino acids long. Per germline, CDR1 ENHRY and CDR2 SYGVKD. The CDR3 loop is CAISESGRQGATGELFF. The CDR3 bases are TGTGCCATCAGTGAGTCGGGGAGACAGGGGGCAACCGGGGAGCTGTTTTTT.

The table lists this clone with a count of one. J is TRBJ1-4 and V is TRBV4-3; D possibly corresponds to TRBD1 (6 bases). V gave up 0 bases and J gave up 4 bases, with 12 bases separating them. Looked up from germline, CDR1 is LGHNA and CDR2 is YSLEER. The CDR3 is 16 residues long. The CDR3 DNA reads TGCGCCAGCAGCCAAGATTGGAGCAGGGGTAATGAAAAACTGTTTTTT. It specifies CASSQDWSRGNEKLFF.

The rearrangement uses TRBV3-1 (or the pseudogene TRBV3-2) and TRBJ1-6; D not certain. Per germline, CDR1 LGHDT and CDR2 YNNKEL (reference sequence). V lost 3 bases, J lost 6 bases, and 9 bases lay in between. The CDR3 totals 14 residues. CDR3 protein: CASSHKLINSPLHF. The CDR3 DNA sequence: TGTGCCAGCAGCCATAAGTTGATTAATTCACCCCTCCACTTT.

J is TRBJ1-2 and V is TRBV12-3 or TRBV12-4; no clear D. V was shortened by 5 bases and J by 5 bases, with 6 bases between the two germline ends. This CDR3 region has 11 residues. The CDR3 DNA follows: TGTGCCAGCAGTCACGGTTATGGCTACACCTTC. Translation gives CASSHGYGYTF.

The gene calls are TRBV6-4 and TRBJ1-6; a possible D gene is TRBD1 (6 bases). Between the trimmed V and J ends, which lost 5 bases and 5 bases, there was a span of 19 bases. Germline CDR1 and CDR2: MRHNA and SNTAGT. There are 17 residues in the CDR3. The CDR3 region has the DNA TGTGCCAGCAGTTCCCTACAGGGAAAAATTCATAATTCACCCCTCCACTTT. Its protein is CASSSLQGKIHNSPLHF.